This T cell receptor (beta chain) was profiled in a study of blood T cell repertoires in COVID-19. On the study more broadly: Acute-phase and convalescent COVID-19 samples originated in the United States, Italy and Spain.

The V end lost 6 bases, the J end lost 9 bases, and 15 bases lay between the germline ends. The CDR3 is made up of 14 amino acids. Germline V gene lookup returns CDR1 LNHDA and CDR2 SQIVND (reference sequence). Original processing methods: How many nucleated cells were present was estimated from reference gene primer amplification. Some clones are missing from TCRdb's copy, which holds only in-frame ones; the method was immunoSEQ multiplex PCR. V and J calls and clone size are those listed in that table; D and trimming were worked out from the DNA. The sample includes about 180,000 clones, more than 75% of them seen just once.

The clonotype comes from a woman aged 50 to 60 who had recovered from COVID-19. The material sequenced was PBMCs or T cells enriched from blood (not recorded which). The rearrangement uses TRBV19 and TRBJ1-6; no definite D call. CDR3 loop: CASSPQAGTSPLHF. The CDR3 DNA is TGTGCCAGTAGCCCTCAGGCGGGAACTTCACCCCTCCACTTT.